The 21 T cell receptor beta chains below were found in one sample sequenced in a study of glioma-infiltrating T cells (dated by TCRdb to 2016 to 2018). Instrument on record: Illumina MiSeq. The iRepertoire nested amplicon-rescue multiplex PCR (arm-PCR) platform was used to amplify TCR alpha and beta CDR3 regions from RNA. Through fastp at Q25 and MiXCR, TCRdb rebuilt clones from the public reads, retaining in-frame beta chains. Records with the same CDR3 protein are collapsed into one entry carrying the most frequent genes and DNA. This sample gives about 110,000 distinct CDR3 sequences in total; 25% to 30% of them show up just once. Roughly a third of the sample is taken by the ten largest. The sequencing input was glioma tissue, nonneoplastic brain tissue, or PBMCs (not recorded which). These receptors were collected from a human donor with low-grade glioma or glioblastoma, undergoing nonglioma brain surgery, or in good health (not recorded which).

This clonotype showed up many times. The chain carries TRBV20-1 and TRBJ1-2; 7 positions match TRBD1. Germline CDR1 reads DFQATT; CDR2 reads SNEGSKA (reference sequence). The CDR3 sequence is 13 residues long. With V trimmed by 6 bases and J by 0 bases, 4 bases remained unmatched. CDR3 sequence reads: CSARQGTNYGYTF. The CDR3 region has the DNA TGCAGTGCGAGACAGGGCACTAACTATGGCTACACCTTC.

This clonotype was observed many times. V and J are TRBV29-1 and TRBJ2-2; D gene ambiguous. Trimming stripped 3 bases from V and 1 base from J, with 9 bases between. There are 14 residues in the CDR3. Germline V gives CDR1 SQVTM, CDR2 ANQGSEA. This CDR3 is CSVDMTGNTGELFF. DNA for the CDR3: TGCAGCGTTGACATGACCGGGAACACCGGGGAGCTGTTTTTT.

This clonotype was counted only a few times. The V gene is TRBV12-3 or TRBV12-4, the J gene TRBJ1-1; the D gene is possibly TRBD1 (6 bases). V shed 3 bases and J shed 4 bases, with 9 bases lying between them. The CDR3 is 13 residues long. The CDR3 spells CASSLKQGTEAFF. In nucleotides, the CDR3 is TGTGCCAGCAGTTTGAAACAGGGCACTGAAGCTTTCTTT.

This clonotype was counted many times. The chain carries TRBV29-1 and TRBJ1-1; D not certain. Trimming took 5 bases from V and 4 from J, leaving 23 bases between them. CDR1 is SQVTM and CDR2 is ANQGSEA in the germline V gene. The CDR3 loop spans 16 amino acids. The CDR3 coding sequence is TGCAGCGTTCCAAACGGCTTAGTCCGTTCAGGCACTGAAGCTTTCTTT. This codes for CSVPNGLVRSGTEAFF.

Remarks on this clonotype: A much larger clone sits a single nucleotide away, making a read error possible. The rearrangement joins TRBV11-2 to TRBJ2-3; 9 bases fit TRBD1. CDR3 size: 15 residues. Germline V gene sequence: CDR1 SGHAT, CDR2 FQNNGV. With V trimmed by 6 bases and J by 4 bases, 8 bases remained unmatched. The CDR3 reads CASRTGQGLADTQYF. CDR3 DNA: TGTGCCAGCAGAACAGGACAGGGGTTGGCAGATACGCAGTATTTT.

This clonotype was recorded at least ten times. This chain connects TRBV7-9 to TRBJ2-7; D is ambiguous. V was trimmed by 1 base and J by 8 bases, leaving 15 bases between them. Germline-derived CDR1 and CDR2 are SEHNR and FQNEAQ (reference sequence). The CDR3 loop spans 14 amino acids. CDR3 nucleotides: TGTGCCAGCAGCTTAGTTGGCGTCTCTACGAAGCAGTACTTC. Amino acids: CASSLVGVSTKQYF.

In its sample, this clonotype was seen many times. The genes are TRBV6-5 and TRBJ2-6; 7 nucleotides line up with TRBD1. Trimming removed 0 bases from V and 4 bases from J; junction bases left unmatched: 3. The CDR3 is 16 residues long. Germline values: CDR1 MNHEY, CDR2 SVGAGI. The CDR3 loop reads CASSYSTGFGANVLTF. CDR3 sequence (DNA): TGTGCCAGCAGTTACTCGACAGGGTTCGGGGCCAACGTCCTGACTTTC.

This clonotype was detected ten times or more. One base away lies a much larger clone, so this may be a sequencing read error. The chain joins TRBV20-1 to TRBJ1-1; no clear D gene. This CDR3 has 12 amino acids. CDR1 is DFQATT, CDR2 SNEGSKA, per germline (reference sequence). V lost 4 bases, J lost 6 bases, and 12 bases lay in between. The CDR3 nucleotides read TGCAGTGCTAATGGCGGAAACGCTGAAGCTTTCTTT. It codes for CSANGGNAEAFF.

Comments on this clonotype: A much larger clone sits a single nucleotide away, making a read error possible. The CDR3 region has the DNA TGTGCCAGTAGTATTCGAGAGGTGCGTCAGCCCCAGCATTTT. It encodes CASSIREVRQPQHF. The V and J genes are TRBV19 and TRBJ1-5, with unresolved D. Trimming cost V 3 bases and J 6 bases, with 12 bases left between them. Germline V CDR1 and CDR2: LNHDA, SQIVND (reference sequence). The CDR3 has 14 residues.

In this sample, this clonotype turned up a few times. CDR3 sequence reads: CASSASGSGLVDEQFF. The CDR3 bases are TGTGCCAGTAGTGCTAGCGGGAGTGGGTTGGTAGATGAGCAGTTCTTC. The chain couples TRBV19 to TRBJ2-1, with TRBD2 matching 10 bases. This CDR3 has 16 amino acids. CDR1 and CDR2 from the germline V gene are LNHDA and SQIVND (reference sequence). V lost 5 bases, J lost 8 bases, and 12 bases stayed unmatched.

In this sample, this clonotype turned up many times. The chain combines TRBV6-6 with TRBJ2-3, with D maybe TRBD1 (5 bases). The ends were cut back, 0 bases at V and 1 base at J, with 5 bases in the middle. Per germline, CDR1 MNHNY and CDR2 SVGAGI (reference sequence). The CDR3 covers 14 residues. This CDR3 reads CASSYSGGTDTQYF. The DNA for the CDR3 is TGTGCCAGCAGTTACTCAGGGGGCACAGATACGCAGTATTTT.

This clonotype has at least ten counts. The chain employs TRBV4-1 and TRBJ2-3; the D call may be TRBD1 or TRBD2 (7 bases each). The germline V gene has CDR1 MGHRA and CDR2 YSYEKL. CDR3 length: 16 amino acids. V lost 4 bases and J 5 bases, leaving 19 bases between the germline ends. The CDR3 loop reads CASSPSGGGQKDTQYF. The CDR3 region has the DNA TGCGCCAGCAGCCCCTCAGGGGGGGGGCAGAAAGATACGCAGTATTTT.

In its sample, this clonotype was seen many times. J is TRBJ1-2 and V is TRBV2; 11 bases agree with TRBD1. The germline V gene has CDR1 SNHLY and CDR2 FYNNEI. V lost 1 base, J lost 8 bases, and 6 bases stayed unmatched. The CDR3 covers 15 residues. The CDR3, as DNA: TGTGCCAGCAGTGAAGGGACAGGGGGCGCTTACGGCTACACCTTC. Protein: CASSEGTGGAYGYTF.

This clonotype was recorded at least ten times. The chain combines TRBV12-5 with TRBJ2-3; TRBD2 agrees at 9 bases. This CDR3 contains 14 residues. Germline V gives CDR1 LGHNT, CDR2 FRNRAP. Trimming cost V 6 bases and J 2 bases; bases outside gene matches: 3. The CDR3 DNA reads as TGTGCTAGTGGATCTAGCGGGATCACAGATACGCAGTATTTT. It translates to CASGSSGITDTQYF.

This clonotype has ten or more counts. V and J are TRBV28 and TRBJ2-1, with 9 bases aligning to TRBD1. CDR1 and CDR2 from the germline V gene are MDHEN and SYDVKM. The trim removed 8 bases at V and 4 bases at J, leaving 9 bases unmatched. There are 15 residues in the CDR3. The CDR3 DNA reads as TGTGCCAGCGGGGGGGACAGGGTTACTTACAATGAGCAGTTCTTC. Encoded protein: CASGGDRVTYNEQFF.

The J gene is TRBJ2-4, the V gene TRBV28; D is undetermined. Germline CDR1 is MDHEN and CDR2 is SYDVKM. V dropped 6 bases and J dropped 3 bases, with 12 bases sitting between them. The CDR3 has 14 residues. The DNA of the CDR3 is TGTGCCAGCAGAAAACGTGGAGACAAAAACATTCAGTACTTC. Its translation is CASRKRGDKNIQYF. Supplemented by reference TRBV28 and TRBJ2-4, the full variable domain reads DVKVTQSSRYLVKRTGEKVFLECVQDMDHENMFWYRQDPGLGLRLIYFSYDVKMKEKGDIPEGYSVSREKKERFSLILESASTNQTSMYLCASRKRGDKNIQYFGAGTRLSVL.

This clonotype was observed many times. The chain has TRBV25-1 and TRBJ2-3, with D possibly TRBD2 on 6 matching bases. Germline V gives CDR1 MGHDK, CDR2 SYGVNS. V was clipped by 2 bases and J by 3 bases, with 9 bases between them. The length of the CDR3 is 14 residues. CDR3 in amino acids: CASSERAGTDTQYF. The CDR3 nucleotides read TGTGCCAGCAGTGAACGGGCGGGAACAGATACGCAGTATTTT.

This clonotype was seen ten or more times. The rearrangement uses TRBV15 and TRBJ1-1; tentative D call: TRBD1 (5 bases). The CDR3 spans 15 residues. Germline CDR1 reads LNHNV; CDR2 reads YYDKDF (reference sequence). V lost 3 bases and J lost 5, with 16 bases in between. The CDR3 loop is CATSSRDSRGTEAFF. The DNA for the CDR3 is TGTGCCACCAGCAGCAGGGACTCCCGGGGGACTGAAGCTTTCTTT.

This rearrangement joins TRBV18 to TRBJ2-3; D is possibly TRBD1 or TRBD2 (5 bases each). Germline CDR1 and CDR2: KGHSH and LQKENI. V lost 5 bases and J 2 bases, leaving 11 bases between the germline ends. The CDR3 runs 14 residues. The CDR3 here is CASSEGKYTDTQYF. The CDR3 nucleotides read TGTGCCAGCTCAGAGGGGAAATACACAGATACGCAGTATTTT.

This clonotype occurred many times. The gene calls are TRBV3-1 and TRBJ1-6; possible D gene TRBD1, 6 bases. Germline CDR1 and CDR2: LGHDT and YNNKEL (reference sequence). The ends were cut back, 4 bases at V and 7 bases at J, with 11 bases in the middle. The CDR3 contains 14 residues. The CDR3 protein is CASSLARGNSPLHF. CDR3 bases: TGTGCCAGCAGCCTAGCCAGGGGAAATTCACCCCTCCACTTT.

This clonotype was counted at least ten times. This sequence joins TRBV5-1 and TRBJ1-2; possible D gene TRBD1, 6 bases. Per germline, CDR1 SGHRS and CDR2 YFSETQ. Trimming left V 1 base short and J 6 bases short, with 10 bases between. The CDR3 covers 13 residues. The CDR3: CASSLRGQDGYTF. CDR3 in DNA: TGCGCCAGCAGCTTGCGGGGGCAGGATGGCTACACCTTC.